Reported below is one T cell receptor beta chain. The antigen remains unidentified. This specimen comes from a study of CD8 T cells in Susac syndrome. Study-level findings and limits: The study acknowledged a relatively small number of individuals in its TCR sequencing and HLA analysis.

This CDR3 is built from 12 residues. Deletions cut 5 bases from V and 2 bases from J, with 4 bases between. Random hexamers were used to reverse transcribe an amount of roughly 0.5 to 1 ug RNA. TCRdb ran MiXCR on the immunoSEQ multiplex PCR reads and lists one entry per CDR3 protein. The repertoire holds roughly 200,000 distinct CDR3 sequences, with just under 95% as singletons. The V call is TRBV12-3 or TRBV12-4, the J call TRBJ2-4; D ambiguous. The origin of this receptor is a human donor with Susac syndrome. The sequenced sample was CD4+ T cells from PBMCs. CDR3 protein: CASSLTKNIQYF. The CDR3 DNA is TGTGCCAGCAGTCTCACCAAAAACATTCAGTACTTC.